This T cell receptor beta chain appears in the sequencing data of a study of OX40 agonist ivuxolimab in advanced cancers. Across the study: The patients received ivuxolimab by intravenous route every 2 weeks at 0.01 to 10 mg/kg. Enrolled patients in dose escalation had cancers that were hepatocellular carcinoma, melanoma, renal cell or head and neck cancer.

Sequenced by immunoSEQ multiplex PCR; TCRdb stores in-frame clones only, minus some. The sample comprises 35,000 to 55,000 clones, more than 80% of which are singletons, and 15% rests with the top ten. Trimming took off 2 bases at V and 2 bases at J, with 6 bases between the two ends. Per germline, CDR1 MNHEY and CDR2 SVGAGI. CDR3 size: 14 residues. The receptor was isolated from an adult with an advanced solid tumor such as melanoma, head and neck, liver or kidney cancer. V is TRBV6-5 and J is TRBJ2-2; D is unresolved. Sequencing was performed on CD4+ or CD8+ T cells sorted from blood, taken in a trial of the OX40 agonist ivuxolimab. CDR3 nucleotide sequence: TGTGCCAGCAGTTACGGGCGCAACACCGGGGAGCTGTTTTTT. It translates to CASSYGRNTGELFF.